These T cell receptor beta chains were read from a single sample in a study of cytomegalovirus exposure and HLA in healthy donors. Sequencing was performed with immunoSEQ multiplex PCR; in TCRdb, only in-frame clones are kept and a portion is missing. The sample holds about 180,000 clones, around 77% seen once. Sequencing was carried out using PBMCs. The receptors stem from a man in his fifties or sixties in good health and CMV-seronegative. Each CDR3 is given with its conserved first and last residue. Each record gives: clone size, D gene, J gene, V gene, CDR3 DNA, CDR3 protein. D genes are given only for firm matches. Size tells how often a clone was seen (once, few, many) or the class of an expanded clone, and some rows leave it out.

few | - | TRBJ1-2 | TRBV7-2 | TGTGCCAGCAGTTTATTCGTAGGGGAGGCCTATGGCTACACCTTC | CASSLFVGEAYGYTF
- | TRBD2 | TRBJ2-7 | TRBV4-2 | TGTGCCAGCAGCCAAGACGCAAGCGGGGGATTCTACGAGCAGTACTTC | CASSQDASGGFYEQYF
- | TRBD1 | TRBJ2-5 | TRBV7-9 | TGTGCCAGCAGCTTACGGGGACAGCTACAAGAGACCCAGTACTTC | CASSLRGQLQETQYF
- | - | TRBJ2-3 | TRBV7-3 | TGTGCCAGCAGCTCAAATTTCCCCACAGATACGCAGTATTTT | CASSSNFPTDTQYF
- | TRBD1 | TRBJ1-1 | TRBV28 | TGTGCCAGCAGTTCCGTGGACAGGGCTACTGAAGCTTTCTTT | CASSSVDRATEAFF
- | TRBD2 | TRBJ2-3 | TRBV11-2 | TGTGCCACCTCCGGGGGGTTCAACACAGATACGCAGTATTTT | CATSGGFNTDTQYF
few | - | TRBJ2-2 | TRBV5-6 | TGTGCCAGCAGCTTGGCCGGGAACACCGGGGAGCTGTTTTTT | CASSLAGNTGELFF
- | - | TRBJ2-3 | TRBV7-2 | TGTGCCAGCAGCTTACTCTCTTCAGATACGCAGTATTTT | CASSLLSSDTQYF
- | - | TRBJ2-3 | TRBV29-1 | TGCAGCGTTGATTGGGCTAGCGGCACAGATACGCAGTATTTT | CSVDWASGTDTQYF
- | TRBD2 | TRBJ2-7 | TRBV19 | TGTGCCAGCTCGCGGGGGGCGGGAGACGACGAGCAGTACTTC | CASSRGAGDDEQYF
- | - | TRBJ2-7 | TRBV5-6 | TGTGCCAGCAGCTCGGGAGACCAACCCCCCTACGAGCAGTACTTC | CASSSGDQPPYEQYF
- | TRBD2 | TRBJ2-7 | TRBV7-2 | TGTGCCAGCAGCTTAGCACTAGCGGGGACCTACGAGCAGTACTTC | CASSLALAGTYEQYF
- | TRBD2 | TRBJ2-3 | TRBV5-1 | TGCGCCAGCAGCCGGGAGACTAGCGGCCCAGATACGCAGTATTTT | CASSRETSGPDTQYF
few | TRBD1 | TRBJ1-5 | TRBV6-6 | TGTGCCAGCTCCGACAGGGGAAATCAGCCCCAGCATTTT | CASSDRGNQPQHF
few | TRBD2 | TRBJ2-1 | TRBV9 | TGTGCCAGCAGCCCAACCGGGCGGGAGGCCAATGAGCAGTTCTTC | CASSPTGREANEQFF
- | TRBD1 | TRBJ1-4 | TRBV9 | TGTGCCAGCAGCGTTGGGACAGGAGGAGGTAATGAAAAACTGTTTTTT | CASSVGTGGGNEKLFF
- | - | TRBJ1-1 | TRBV6-6 | TGTGCCAGCAGTTCACCGCAGGTGGTCTCTACTGAAGCTTTCTTT | CASSSPQVVSTEAFF
- | TRBD2 | TRBJ2-7 | TRBV5-1 | TGCGCCAGCAGCTTGGGGACTAGCGGGAGTTACGAGCAGTACTTC | CASSLGTSGSYEQYF
- | - | TRBJ2-1 | TRBV29-1 | TGCAGCGTTGAAGATCGAGCGAATGAGCAGTTCTTC | CSVEDRANEQFF
- | - | TRBJ1-5 | TRBV30 | TGTGCCTGGAGTGTAGGCGCAGGGCAATATAGCAATCAGCCCCAGAATTTT | CAWSVGAGQYSNQPQNF
- | - | TRBJ2-2 | TRBV9 | TGTGCCAGCAGCCCCCCCCGGGGTGCCGGGGAGCTGTTTTTT | CASSPPRGAGELFF
- | - | TRBJ2-7 | TRBV7-9 | TGTGCCAGCAGCCCCGGTCCATACGAGCAGTACTTC | CASSPGPYEQYF
- | - | TRBJ2-5 | TRBV7-2 | TGTGCCAGCAGCTTAGATGGGGGGAGGAAGACCCAGTACTTC | CASSLDGGRKTQYF
once | - | TRBJ2-7 | TRBV30 | TGTGCCTGGAGTGTAAGCGGAGGCTCCTACGAGCAGTACTTC | CAWSVSGGSYEQYF